Presented here are 17 T cell receptor beta chains from one specimen sequenced in a study of early T cells in non-severe SARS-CoV-2 infection (dated by TCRdb to the early 2020s). The protocol used for the library was 5' RACE. The sample was run on a NextSeq 500. TCRdb cleaned the public reads at Q25 with fastp, built clones with MiXCR and kept in-frame beta chains. CDR3 protein duplicates are merged, each entry listing the most common genes and DNA. The sample data list 55,000 to 75,000 distinct CDR3 sequences, and 9% to 10% of these were observed just once. The top ten clonotypes cover around 16% of the sample. Sequencing used whole blood, obtained at baseline. The receptors were gathered from an adult who was a healthcare worker with PCR-confirmed SARS-CoV-2 infection or an uninfected control (not recorded which).

This clonotype was seen a few times. The V gene is TRBV12-3 or TRBV12-4, the J gene TRBJ1-1; the D is unclear. V lost 6 bases, J lost 3 bases, and 11 bases lay in between. The CDR3 is 13 amino acids. The CDR3 region has the DNA TGTGCCAGCAGCTTTACCCGAGACACTGAAGCTTTCTTT. Amino acids: CASSFTRDTEAFF.

This clonotype was seen more than once but under ten times. The V gene is TRBV9, the J gene TRBJ2-1; D ambiguous. The CDR3 covers 12 residues. Germline CDR1 is SGDLS and CDR2 is YYNGEE. V was pared by 4 bases and J by 5 bases, with 7 bases between. CDR3 bases: TGTGCCAGCAGCCAAAATCACAATGAGCAGTTCTTC. Translated, it gives CASSQNHNEQFF.

V is TRBV28 and J is TRBJ2-7; TRBD2 matches at 8 bases. CDR1 is MDHEN and CDR2 is SYDVKM in the germline V gene. V lost 6 bases and J lost 3; bases outside the gene matches: 16. This CDR3 has 17 residues. Here the CDR3 DNA reads TGTGCCAGCAGGAGCGGGAGCCCTGCCGGAGTTGGCTACGAGCAGTACTTC. This translates into CASRSGSPAGVGYEQYF.

This clonotype occurred many times. V is TRBV28 and J is TRBJ2-1, with 8 bases aligning to TRBD1. Germline V gene sequence: CDR1 MDHEN, CDR2 SYDVKM. V gave up 5 bases and J gave up 3 bases; unmatched junction bases: 6. CDR3 size: 15 residues. The CDR3 loop is CASSTGQGYYNEQFF. The CDR3 region has the DNA TGTGCCAGCAGTACAGGACAGGGATACTACAATGAGCAGTTCTTC.

This chain joins TRBV10-3 and TRBJ2-1; D is perhaps TRBD2 (5 bases). V was trimmed by 2 bases and J by 3 bases, leaving 11 bases between them. Germline assignment: CDR1 ENHRY and CDR2 SYGVKD. This CDR3 is built from 15 residues. The chain's CDR3 is CAISEPTGDYNEQFF. The CDR3 DNA follows: TGTGCCATCAGTGAGCCCACCGGGGACTACAATGAGCAGTTCTTC.

This clonotype has at least ten counts. This chain connects TRBV6-2 or TRBV6-3 to TRBJ2-1, with 7 nucleotides matching TRBD2. From germline, CDR1 is MNHEY and CDR2 SVGEGT. The CDR3 is 16 amino acids. J gave up 3 bases and V 5 bases, and 10 bases lay outside the gene matches. The CDR3 loop reads CASSPFKGGNYNEQFF. CDR3 nucleotides: TGTGCCAGCAGTCCATTTAAGGGAGGGAACTACAATGAGCAGTTCTTC.

At least ten counts were recorded for this clonotype. J is TRBJ2-5 and V is TRBV12-5, with D possibly matching TRBD2 (5 bases). Trimming pared 1 base from V and 1 base from J, leaving 13 bases between. The CDR3 runs 16 residues. The germline V gene has CDR1 LGHNT and CDR2 FRNRAP. CDR3 DNA sequence: TGTGCTAGTGGTTTGGGAGGTTCGGGAATCCAAGAGACCCAGTACTTC. The encoded protein is CASGLGGSGIQETQYF.

This clonotype was detected only a few times. This chain uses TRBV9 with TRBJ2-5; D is perhaps TRBD1 or TRBD2 (5 bases each). The V end lost 0 bases, the J end lost 4 bases, and 10 bases lay between the germline ends. The CDR3 spans 14 residues. Germline loops: CDR1 SGDLS, CDR2 YYNGEE. The CDR3 nucleotides read TGTGCCAGCAGCGTAGGAGGGGCGCGAGAGACCCAGTACTTC. Translating it yields CASSVGGARETQYF.

This clonotype was counted many times. The V and J genes are TRBV27 and TRBJ2-5; D not certain. The CDR3 extends over 13 amino acids. Germline-derived CDR1 and CDR2 are MNHEY and SMNVEV (reference sequence). Trimming stripped 3 bases from V and 2 bases from J, with 7 bases between. The CDR3 DNA follows: TGTGCCAGCAGTTTCGACCGACAAGAGACCCAGTACTTC. Translation: CASSFDRQETQYF.

To note about this clonotype: Being one base from a much bigger clone, this may be a read error. V is TRBV11-1 and J is TRBJ2-7; a possible D gene is TRBD1 (5 bases). This CDR3 comprises 14 residues. CDR1 is SGHAT, CDR2 FQDESV, per germline (reference sequence). The CDR3 DNA reads as TGTGCCGGCAGCTTAGCCAGGACACTTGGCGAGCAGTACTTC. Its translation: CAGSLARTLGEQYF.

The genes are TRBV5-1 and TRBJ1-3; D possibly corresponds to TRBD1 (5 bases). The V gene's germline CDR1 is SGHRS and CDR2 YFSETQ. The length of the CDR3 is 14 residues. Trimming shortened V by 3 bases and J by 3 bases, and 10 bases separated the two germline ends. CDR3 region: CASSSGTGGNTIYF. The CDR3 bases are TGCGCCAGCAGCTCCGGGACGGGTGGAAACACCATATATTTT.

The chain carries TRBV28 and TRBJ2-1; weak D call: TRBD1 (6 bases). Between the trimmed V and J ends, which lost 6 bases and 3 bases, there was a span of 21 bases. CDR1 MDHEN and CDR2 SYDVKM come from the germline V gene. CDR3 length: 17 residues. Written as DNA, the CDR3 is TGTGCCAGCAGCAAGGGGGAATGGGGAGAATACTACAATGAGCAGTTCTTC. Protein sequence: CASSKGEWGEYYNEQFF.

There are a few counts of this clonotype. This chain links TRBV6-5 with TRBJ2-3; 7 positions agree with TRBD1. The CDR3 covers 15 residues. V shed 5 bases, J shed 4 bases, and the junction held 9 bases outside the gene matches. CDR1 is MNHEY, CDR2 SVGAGI, per germline. CDR3 sequence reads: CASSRGGLIADTQYF. The CDR3 region has the DNA TGTGCCAGCAGTCGAGGGGGCTTAATTGCAGATACGCAGTATTTT.

This clonotype was seen repeatedly, ten times or more. This chain connects TRBV21-1 to TRBJ1-5; the D call of TRBD1 is as the table states it, not checked on the DNA. TRBV21-1 is designated a pseudogene. CDR3 length: 15 residues. The CDR3 here is CASSKPARGRQPQHF. CDR3 nucleotides: TGTGCCAGCAGCAAACCCGCCAGGGGCCGGCAGCCCCAGCATTTT.

The rearrangement joins TRBV6-2 or TRBV6-3 to TRBJ2-7; D might be TRBD2 (5 bases). The germline gives CDR1 MNHEY, CDR2 SVGEGT. The CDR3 contains 13 residues. Trimming shortened V by 5 bases and J by 2 bases, and 10 bases separated the two germline ends. The CDR3 region has the DNA TGTGCCAGCAGTCAGCGGTACCCCTACGAGCAGTACTTC. Amino acid sequence: CASSQRYPYEQYF.

The chain carries TRBV19 and TRBJ1-2; a possible D gene is TRBD1 (5 bases). CDR1 and CDR2 from the germline V gene are LNHDA and SQIVND (reference sequence). Trimming shortened V by 10 bases and J by 3 bases, and 21 bases separated the two germline ends. The CDR3 sequence is 15 residues long. Written as DNA, the CDR3 is TGTGCCACGACAGTTCCGGGGGAGCCTTACTATGGCTACACCTTC. Residues: CATTVPGEPYYGYTF.

V usage is TRBV28 and J usage is TRBJ2-7; D is possibly TRBD2 (6 bases). The CDR3 has 13 amino acids. Trimming took 6 bases from V and 5 from J, leaving 14 bases between them. CDR1 and CDR2 (germline): MDHEN, SYDVKM. This CDR3 is CASRGRGNHEQYF. CDR3 sequence (DNA): TGTGCCAGCAGGGGACGGGGGAACCACGAGCAGTACTTC.